This T cell receptor (beta chain) appears in the sequencing data of a study of blood T cell repertoires in COVID-19 (dated by TCRdb to 2018 to 2020). In terms of the full investigation: Samples covering the acute and convalescent phases of COVID-19 were provided by collaborators in the United States, Italy and Spain. The samples were drawn from two sources: the first 160 participants of the ongoing ImmuneRACE study, and about 1,300 subjects contributed by 6 global collaborators. The repertoires were released in a freely available public database intended as a resource for research on the immune response to SARS-CoV-2. Sample metadata almost always included a de-identified subject ID, COVID-19 status, age in years and sex. The prospective study material was composed of cDNA or gDNA derived from T cells, B-cell-depleted T cells, or PBMCs. Subjects who had been exposed to COVID-19, were actively infected with it, or had recovered from it provided the deeply sampled blood TCRbeta repertoires that made up the dataset. HLA class I and class II types, where available, came from metadata supplied by the sample provider rather than from assay-based typing.

At the junction V is shortened by 7 bases and J by 2 bases; bases outside the gene matches: 7. In the germline V gene, CDR1 corresponds to SGHVS and CDR2 to FQNEAQ. The CDR3 holds 15 amino acids from the cysteine to the phenylalanine. The sequence is cut down to CDR3 DNA, 45 bases in frame from base 1. Turning to this clone: It lacks a known antigen. One base away there is no much larger clone; base qualities are not given.

On the study overall, not on this receptor specifically: The amount of clinical and demographic metadata varied by source and participant and was provided uncurated.

At one collaborating source in Seattle, patients were enrolled during active infection and were followed longitudinally through the course of disease. Each collaborating institution followed its own protocols to collect whole blood in K2EDTA tubes. Collaborator samples were shipped for TCRbeta analysis as frozen whole blood, isolated PBMCs, or DNA extracted from either sample type. The immunoSEQ Assay, a bias-controlled multiplex PCR, was used to amplify TCRbeta CDR3 regions from genomic DNA. In the paper's pipeline: Nucleated cell counts per sample were estimated from amplification of reference gene primers within the assay. To quantify the absolute abundance of each unique TCRbeta CDR3 rearrangement, sequence reads were collapsed and filtered. For each sample, productive Simpson clonality was calculated by taking the square root of Simpson's diversity index across productive rearrangements. The source is immuneACCESS, and TCRdb retained only in-frame sequences with V and J called. Part of the clones is not carried over; for the studies checked, unresolved V genes explain less than half of this, and the remainder is unexplained. V and J calls and clone size are as listed in that table; D and trimming were resolved from the DNA. The sample table records around 170,000 clones; around 80% of these occur just once. The top ten clones comprise 10% to 15% of the sample.

Recombination linked TRBV7-8 to TRBJ2-5; 10 bases in the middle match TRBD2. This TCR was sampled from a woman of 80 years or more with COVID-19, enrolled during active disease. The material sequenced was peripheral blood. The CDR3 region reads CASNSGSGRQETQYF. The bases are TGTGCCAGCAACTCCGGTAGCGGGAGGCAAGAGACCCAGTACTTC.